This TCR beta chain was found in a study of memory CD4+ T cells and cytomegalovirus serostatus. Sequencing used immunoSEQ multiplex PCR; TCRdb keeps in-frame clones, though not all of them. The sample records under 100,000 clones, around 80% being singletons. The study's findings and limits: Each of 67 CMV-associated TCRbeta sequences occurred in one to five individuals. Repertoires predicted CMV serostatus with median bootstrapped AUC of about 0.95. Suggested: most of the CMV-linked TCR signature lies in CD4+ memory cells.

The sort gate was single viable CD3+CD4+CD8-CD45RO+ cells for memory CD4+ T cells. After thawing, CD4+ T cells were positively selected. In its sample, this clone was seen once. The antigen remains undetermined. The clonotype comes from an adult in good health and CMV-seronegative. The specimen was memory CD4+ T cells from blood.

This CDR3 is CASSLGGQGGKLFF. The CDR3, as DNA: TGTGCCAGCAGCTTAGGAGGGCAGGGAGGTAAACTGTTTTTT. The genes are TRBV7-9 and TRBJ1-4, with a weak D call TRBD1 (5 bases). Germline lookup yields CDR1 SEHNR and CDR2 FQNEAQ (reference sequence). Trimming cost V 1 base and J 11 bases, with 14 bases left between them. This CDR3 is built from 14 residues.